This TCR beta chain was sequenced for a study of blood T cell repertoires in COVID-19. Data came from immunoSEQ multiplex PCR; TCRdb stores just in-frame clones and leaves some out. The sample lists around 300,000 clones; about nine tenths were seen once. This CDR3 comprises 14 residues. Germline loops: CDR1 SNHLY, CDR2 FYNNEI. Trimming removed 7 bases from V and 7 bases from J; junction bases left unmatched: 8. This chain connects TRBV2 to TRBJ1-2; 11 positions match TRBD1. This TCR was sampled from a woman aged 50 to 60 with COVID-19, enrolled during active disease. Sequences were obtained from peripheral blood. DNA for the CDR3: TGTGCCAGCATTCAGGACAGGGGGCTAGGTGGCTACACCTTC. Its translation is CASIQDRGLGGYTF.